Below are 13 T cell receptor beta chains sequenced from a single sample in a study of Tregs in tolerant kidney transplant recipients. The protocol was immunoSEQ multiplex PCR, while the TCRdb copy is restricted to in-frame clones and leaves out a portion. The sample has about 77,000 clones; approximately 98% are singletons. This specimen consisted of CD4+ T cells from blood, obtained before the transplant. These TCRs come from a human donor who received a combined kidney and bone marrow transplant.

The rearrangement links TRBV20-1 to TRBJ2-3; D uncertain. The germline gives CDR1 DFQATT, CDR2 SNEGSKA (reference sequence). CDR3 size: 11 residues. Trimming cost V 4 bases and J 10 bases, with 12 bases left between them. The CDR3: CSAKSGVPQYF. The DNA of the CDR3 is TGCAGTGCTAAGTCTGGAGTTCCGCAGTATTTT.

This chain connects TRBV19 to TRBJ1-5, with a weak D call TRBD1 (5 bases). The germline V gene has CDR1 LNHDA and CDR2 SQIVND (reference sequence). V shed 1 base and J shed 4 bases, with 8 bases lying between them. This CDR3 has 14 amino acids. The CDR3 DNA reads TGTGCCAGTAGTATAGCCAGGGTGAATCAGCCCCAGCATTTT. The encoded protein is CASSIARVNQPQHF.

The rearrangement joins TRBV18 to TRBJ2-7; 9 positions match TRBD1. Trimming at V came to 5 bases and at J to 2 bases, leaving 4 bases not matched to a gene. Germline V CDR1 and CDR2: KGHSH, LQKENI. The CDR3 contains 14 residues. In nucleotides, the CDR3 is TGTGCCAGCTCAGACAGGGGGAGGGCCTACGAGCAGTACTTC. This translates into CASSDRGRAYEQYF.

V usage is TRBV18 and J usage is TRBJ2-7; no definite D call. CDR1 is KGHSH and CDR2 is LQKENI in the germline V gene. V was clipped by 2 bases and J by 2 bases, with 7 bases between them. CDR3 length: 13 residues. CDR3 protein: CASSPTLAYEQYF. In DNA, the CDR3 is TGTGCCAGCTCACCAACCCTAGCCTACGAGCAGTACTTC.

The chain combines TRBV1 with TRBJ2-2; TRBD2, as called in the table, went unchecked against the DNA. TRBV1 is classified as a pseudogene. This CDR3 has 16 amino acids. The CDR3 sequence is CTSSQKERGGTGELFF. CDR3 nucleotide sequence: TGCACCAGCAGCCAAAAGGAGAGGGGGGGCACCGGGGAGCTGTTTTTT.

The chain uses TRBV19 and TRBJ1-4, with 11 positions matching TRBD1. The CDR3 sequence is 16 residues long. Germline assignment: CDR1 LNHDA and CDR2 SQIVND (reference sequence). Trimming at V came to 4 bases and at J to 4 bases, leaving 5 bases not matched to a gene. The CDR3 spells CASSTRTGGYNEKLFF. CDR3 sequence (DNA): TGTGCCAGTAGTACACGGACAGGGGGCTATAATGAAAAACTGTTTTTT. The full variable domain, rest sourced from reference TRBV19 and TRBJ1-4, is DGGITQSPKYLFRKEGQNVTLSCEQNLNHDAMYWYRQDPGQGLRLIYYSQIVNDFQKGDIAEGYSVSREKKESFPLTVTSAQKNPTAFYLCASSTRTGGYNEKLFFGSGTQLSVL.

The V gene is TRBV7-8, the J gene TRBJ2-2; D possibly corresponds to TRBD1 (6 bases). Trimming pared 4 bases from V and 5 bases from J, leaving 17 bases between. Germline loops: CDR1 SGHVS, CDR2 FQNEAQ. The CDR3 extends over 16 amino acids. The CDR3 spells CASSSRDKAFTGELFF. The DNA for the CDR3 is TGTGCCAGCAGCTCCCGGGACAAGGCTTTTACCGGGGAGCTGTTTTTT.

The chain uses TRBV2 and TRBJ1-4; 7 nucleotides align to TRBD1. Germline V gene data show CDR1 as SNHLY and CDR2 as FYNNEI. J gave up 7 bases and V 1 base, and 6 bases lay outside the gene matches. This CDR3 contains 15 residues. The CDR3 DNA reads TGTGCCAGCAGTGAAGGGGGCCAGGGGGGTGAAAAACTGTTTTTT. Translating it yields CASSEGGQGGEKLFF.

V usage is TRBV18 and J usage is TRBJ2-1; D is possibly TRBD1 (6 bases). The CDR3 consists of 17 residues. Germline V gene data show CDR1 as KGHSH and CDR2 as LQKENI. V lost 6 bases and J lost 2, with 20 bases in between. CDR3 DNA: TGTGCCAGCTCCTCCCGGCTGACAGGCCCGACCTACAATGAGCAGTTCTTC. Protein sequence: CASSSRLTGPTYNEQFF.

J is TRBJ1-3 and V is TRBV7-2, with D possibly matching TRBD1 (5 bases). The V end was cut by 5 bases, the J end by 0 bases, with 11 bases between. The CDR3 contains 15 residues. Germline CDR1 reads SGHTA; CDR2 reads FQGNSA. The CDR3, as DNA: TGTGCCAGCAGCGTCGACAGTCTCTCTGGAAACACCATATATTTT. Translated: CASSVDSLSGNTIYF.

The V and J genes are TRBV10-3 and TRBJ2-2; 9 bases are shared with TRBD2. The CDR3 loop spans 17 amino acids. Losses at the gene ends were 2 bases for V and 2 bases for J; bases not matched to a gene: 6. In germline, CDR1 is ENHRY, CDR2 SYGVKD. The CDR3 loop reads CAISEKRGVSNTGELFF. Here the CDR3 DNA reads TGTGCCATCAGTGAGAAGCGGGGGGTCTCCAACACCGGGGAGCTGTTTTTT.

This chain joins TRBV5-4 and TRBJ2-1; D possibly corresponds to TRBD1 (6 bases). The germline V gene encodes CDR1 SGHNT and CDR2 YYREEE (reference sequence). The CDR3 spans 19 residues. V lost 2 bases and J lost 4, with 25 bases in between. The DNA of the CDR3 is TGTGCCAGCAGCTTCGGTGGAGGCCCCGGGACAAGACTTTACAATGAGCAGTTCTTC. Protein sequence: CASSFGGGPGTRLYNEQFF.

The rearrangement joins TRBV7-9 to TRBJ2-3; D unclear. Germline V gives CDR1 SEHNR, CDR2 FQNEAQ (reference sequence). The germline V and J ends were trimmed by 5 bases and 6 bases, with 9 bases remaining between them. The CDR3 has 12 residues. CDR3 loop: CASSLRTDTQYF. The DNA for the CDR3 is TGTGCCAGCAGCCTACGAACTGATACGCAGTATTTT.